This TCR beta chain appears in the sequencing data of a study of blood T cell repertoires in COVID-19. Study context: COVID-19 samples collected from the United States, Italy and Spain covered acute and convalescent phases. Sources were T cells, B-cell-depleted T cells, or PBMCs; the material itself was cDNA or gDNA.

Germline trimming cut 3 bases from V and 8 bases from J; bases unmatched to any gene: 1. CDR1 is SGHRS, CDR2 YFSETQ, per germline. The CDR3 contains 14 residues. In the authors' workflow: By means of reference gene primer amplification, nucleated cell counts were estimated. Only in-frame clones appear in the TCRdb table, and some are missing; sequencing was by immunoSEQ multiplex PCR. The V and J calls and the clone size are those of that table, but D and trimming were determined from the DNA. The table records 150,000 to 200,000 clones, approximately 92% of them present only once. The source of this sequence is a man aged 50 to 60 with acute or convalescent COVID-19. Input material: peripheral blood. The genes are TRBV5-1 and TRBJ1-6; TRBD1 matches at 11 bases. CDR3 DNA: TGCGCCAGCAGCTCGGGACAGGGGGATTCACCCCTCCACTTT. Encoded protein: CASSSGQGDSPLHF.